This TCR beta chain was obtained from a study of early T cells in non-severe SARS-CoV-2 infection. MiXCR, applied by TCRdb to the 5' RACE reads, yields one record per CDR3 protein. The profile shows approximately 83,000 distinct CDR3 sequences, around 15% of them singletons. V was shortened by 0 bases and J by 3 bases, with 13 bases between the two germline ends. Germline lookup yields CDR1 SGHRS and CDR2 YFSETQ. The CDR3 is 16 residues long. Sequencing was performed on whole blood. The chain uses TRBV5-1 and TRBJ1-5, with D possibly TRBD1 on 6 matching bases. The TCR comes from an adult who was a healthcare worker with PCR-confirmed SARS-CoV-2 infection or an uninfected control (not recorded which). CDR3 bases: TGCGCCAGCAGCTTGGCGCCAGGGGACGACAATCAGCCCCAGCATTTT. Protein product: CASSLAPGDDNQPQHF.